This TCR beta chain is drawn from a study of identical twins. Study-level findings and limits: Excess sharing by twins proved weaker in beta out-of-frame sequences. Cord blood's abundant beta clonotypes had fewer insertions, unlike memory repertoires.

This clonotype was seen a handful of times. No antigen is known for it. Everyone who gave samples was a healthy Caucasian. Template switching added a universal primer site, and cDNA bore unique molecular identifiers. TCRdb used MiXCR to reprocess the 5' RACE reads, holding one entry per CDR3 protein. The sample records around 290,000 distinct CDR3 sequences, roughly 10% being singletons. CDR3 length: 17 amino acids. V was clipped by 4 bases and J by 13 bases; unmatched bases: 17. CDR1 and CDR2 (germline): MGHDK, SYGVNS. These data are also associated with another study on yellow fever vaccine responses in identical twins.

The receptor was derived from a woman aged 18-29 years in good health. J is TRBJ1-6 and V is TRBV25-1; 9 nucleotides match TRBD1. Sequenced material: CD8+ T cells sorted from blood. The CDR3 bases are TGTGCCAGCAGTGGGTTGGACAGGGGCACCATTCACAGCCCCCTCCACTTT. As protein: CASSGLDRGTIHSPLHF. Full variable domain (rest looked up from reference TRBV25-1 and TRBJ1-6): EADIYQTPRYLVIGTGKKITLECSQTMGHDKMYWYQQDPGMELHLIHYSYGVNSTEKGDLSSESTVSRIRTEHFPLTLESARPSHTSQYLCASSGLDRGTIHSPLHFGNGTRLTVT.